The source of this TCR beta chain is a study of blood T cell repertoires in COVID-19. Study overall: The United States, Italy and Spain provided the acute and convalescent COVID-19 samples. Sample material is recorded as cDNA or gDNA derived from T cells, B-cell-depleted T cells, or PBMCs.

A Seattle source enrolled patients during active infection and followed them longitudinally. This CDR3 spans 16 amino acids. Germline V CDR1 and CDR2: SNHLY, FYNNEI. V shed 2 bases and J 5 bases; nucleotides not matched to a gene: 3. Original processing methods: Nucleated cell number was recorded as an estimate derived from reference gene primer amplification. Measured with immunoSEQ multiplex PCR; TCRdb has only the in-frame clones, and not every one. V and J calls plus clone size are reproduced from that table; the DNA served to infer D and trimming. The table has roughly 170,000 clones, around 79% seen once.

The sequencing sample was made of peripheral blood. The chain has TRBV2 and TRBJ2-1; 13 bases fit TRBD2. This clonotype was sampled from a woman aged 60-75 years with COVID-19, enrolled during active disease. As DNA, the CDR3 is TGTGCCAGCAGTGAACACGGACTAGCGGGGGACAATGAGCAGTTCTTC. It translates to CASSEHGLAGDNEQFF.